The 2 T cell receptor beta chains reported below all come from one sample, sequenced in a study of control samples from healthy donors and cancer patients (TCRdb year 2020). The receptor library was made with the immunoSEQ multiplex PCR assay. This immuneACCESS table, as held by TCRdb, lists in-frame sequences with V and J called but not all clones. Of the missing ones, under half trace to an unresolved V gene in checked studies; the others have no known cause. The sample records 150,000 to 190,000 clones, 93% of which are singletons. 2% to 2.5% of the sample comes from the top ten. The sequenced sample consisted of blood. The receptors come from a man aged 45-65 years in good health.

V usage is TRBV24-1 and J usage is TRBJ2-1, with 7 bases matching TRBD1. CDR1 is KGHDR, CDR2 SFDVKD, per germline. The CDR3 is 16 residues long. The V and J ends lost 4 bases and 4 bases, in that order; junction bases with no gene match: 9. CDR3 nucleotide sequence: TGTGCCACCAGTGACCCACAGGGGATTCCTTACAATGAGCAGTTCTTC. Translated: CATSDPQGIPYNEQFF.

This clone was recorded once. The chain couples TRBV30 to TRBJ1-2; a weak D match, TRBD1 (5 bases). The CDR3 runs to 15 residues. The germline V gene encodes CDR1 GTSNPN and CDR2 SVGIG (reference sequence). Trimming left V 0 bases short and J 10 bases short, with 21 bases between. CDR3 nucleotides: TGTGCCTGGAGTGTACTCGGGGGACTCCATTCCCCCTACACCTTC. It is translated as CAWSVLGGLHSPYTF.